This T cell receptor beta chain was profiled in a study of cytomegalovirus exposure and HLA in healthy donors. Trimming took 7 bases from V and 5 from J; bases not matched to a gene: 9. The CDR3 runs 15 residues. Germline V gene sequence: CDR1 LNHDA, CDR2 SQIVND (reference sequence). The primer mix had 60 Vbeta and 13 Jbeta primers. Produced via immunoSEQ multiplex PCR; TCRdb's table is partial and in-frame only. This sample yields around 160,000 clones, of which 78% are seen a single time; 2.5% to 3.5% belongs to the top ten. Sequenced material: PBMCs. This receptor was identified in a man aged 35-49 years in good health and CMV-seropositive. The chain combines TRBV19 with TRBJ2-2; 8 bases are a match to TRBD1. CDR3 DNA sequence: TGTGCCAGTATCGCCGGGACAGGACTTACCGGGGAGCTGTTTTTT. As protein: CASIAGTGLTGELFF.